This T cell receptor beta chain was retrieved from a study of blood T cell repertoires in COVID-19. The overall study: The origin of the acute and convalescent COVID-19 samples was the United States, Italy and Spain. Sources were T cells, B-cell-depleted T cells, or PBMCs; the material itself was cDNA or gDNA.

As processed by the authors: Researchers report that nucleated cell counts were estimated from reference gene primer amplification. Assay: immunoSEQ multiplex PCR; the TCRdb copy retains only in-frame clones and omits some. That table supplies the V and J calls and clone size; D and trimming were determined from the DNA. This sample has more than 90,000 clones; 70% to 90% occur once, and the top ten carry 1.4% to 1.5%. This CDR3 spans 14 amino acids. In germline, CDR1 is SGHTA, CDR2 FQGTGA. The junction had 8 bases not matched to a gene; V was cut back by 3 bases and J by 14 bases. This TCR came from a man in his forties or fifties with acute or convalescent COVID-19. The sequenced sample was peripheral blood. This chain links TRBV7-3 with TRBJ2-3; TRBD2 aligns across 13 bases. DNA for the CDR3: TGTGCCAGCAGCTTGGGGACTAGCGGGGCGCCCCGGTATTTT. It encodes CASSLGTSGAPRYF.